This TCR beta chain was obtained from a study of blood T cell repertoires in COVID-19. Study as a whole: Donors in the United States, Italy and Spain gave samples during acute or convalescent COVID-19. PBMCs, B-cell-depleted T cells, or T cells provided the cDNA or gDNA that made up the material.

Original processing notes: Amplifying reference gene primers gave estimates of nucleated cell counts. Produced via immunoSEQ multiplex PCR; TCRdb's table is partial and in-frame only. Clonal size and the V and J genes are those of that table, whereas D and trimming came from the DNA. The data contain approximately 240,000 clones, around 83% of them singletons. This receptor was identified in a woman aged 35 to 49 who had recovered from COVID-19. The sequencing sample was made of peripheral blood.

The CDR3 here is CASSLVSGAQETQYF. CDR3 in DNA: TGTGCCAGCAGCTTAGTTAGCGGGGCTCAAGAGACCCAGTACTTC. V gene TRBV7-2 combines with J gene TRBJ2-5, with 8 bases aligning to TRBD2. The CDR3 is made up of 15 amino acids. In germline, CDR1 is SGHTA, CDR2 FQGNSA. V gave up 1 base and J gave up 2 bases; unmatched junction bases: 3.